This T cell receptor (beta chain) is from a study of cytotoxic CD8 clonotypes in ibrutinib-treated CLL. Study-wide context: Among patients, about 25 responded partially and 2 completely; some 15 then stayed remitted and around 12 progressed after median around 70 months. A mean of around 250,000 productive templates and approximately 100,000 productive rearrangements was obtained per sample.

CDR3 size: 14 residues. The junction had 12 bases not matched to a gene; V was cut back by 4 bases and J by 11 bases. Per germline, CDR1 MNHEY and CDR2 SVGAGI. Sequencing was performed with immunoSEQ multiplex PCR; in TCRdb, only in-frame clones are kept and a portion is missing. Of about 57,000 clones listed, 56% are singletons. This sample comprised PBMCs, obtained after 24 months of ibrutinib treatment. J is TRBJ1-2 and V is TRBV6-5, with 8 positions matching TRBD1. The TCR comes from a human donor with chronic lymphocytic leukemia. The CDR3 nucleotides are TGTGCCAGCAGTTCCCCTGGACAGGGTAGGAGTTACACCTTC. Translation gives CASSSPGQGRSYTF.